This is a list of T cell receptor beta chains from one sample in a study of shared clonotypes between healthy human individuals. Repertoires were generated with immunoSEQ multiplex PCR, while TCRdb's copy carries only in-frame clones and drops some. The sample has about 2 million clones, 95% seen once. The sequenced material came from naive CD4+ T cells sorted from blood. The origin of the receptors is a man between 18 and 35 years old in good health. Both conserved end residues are part of each CDR3. Only part of the rows carry a size: once, few, many, or a class if the clone is expanded.

TRBV19	TRBJ1-5	.	CASRLQGALNQPQHF
TRBV10-3	TRBJ1-1	.	CAISEWAAQSKGMNTEAFF
TRBV7-2	TRBJ2-7	.	CASSFQITSGIREQYF
TRBV27	TRBJ1-6	.	CASRTRYNSPLHF
TRBV6-1	TRBJ2-7	.	CASSSRMVGSYEQYF
TRBV10-2	TRBJ1-4	.	CASSESITGGQKKTNEKLFF
TRBV28	TRBJ1-2	.	CASSLVTGGYGYTF
TRBV6-1	TRBJ2-2	once	CASSEPRGRDTGELFF
TRBV7-2	TRBJ1-5	.	CASSLGSRDISNQPQHF
TRBV4-1	TRBJ2-2	.	CASSQVWLVGGELFF
TRBV5-1	TRBJ2-4	.	CASSLAESGGNIQYF
TRBV5-4	TRBJ2-7	.	CASSLSDTSYEQYF
TRBV5-6	TRBJ2-3	.	CASSFRLSAADTQYF
TRBV2	TRBJ1-1	.	CASRRELAEAFF
TRBV4-1	TRBJ2-7	.	CASSPTGTLSYEQYF
TRBV5-6	TRBJ1-5	.	CASSPEGGLTGGTQPQHF
TRBV7-7	TRBJ2-1	.	CASSPTLGSYNEQFF
TRBV29-1	TRBJ2-3	once	CSVDRADTDTQYF
TRBV10-3	TRBJ2-7	.	CAIRGDGSYEQYF
TRBV5-1	TRBJ2-1	.	CASSLAGASGPDNEQFF
TRBV2	TRBJ1-5	.	CASSEAGQGGLGNQPQHF
TRBV25-1	TRBJ2-7	.	CASSVTGGRIEQYF
TRBV11-1	TRBJ2-3	.	CASSLGLAQYF
TRBV6-6	TRBJ1-1	.	CASSYRKGEAFF
TRBV5-5	TRBJ1-1	.	CASSLRTGSTEAFF
TRBV2	TRBJ1-4	.	CASKGEFNEKLFF
TRBV28	TRBJ2-1	.	CASSTTSGRTMSSYNEQFF
TRBV6-1	TRBJ1-5	.	CASTPLGVMVPQHF
TRBV2	TRBJ1-3	.	CASRSDTVSGNTIYF
TRBV11-2	TRBJ2-2	.	CASRPGYGTGELFF
TRBV25-1	TRBJ1-6	.	CASSDRTGSYNSPLHF
TRBV7-9	TRBJ2-7	.	CASSPRDISYEQYF
TRBV29-1	TRBJ1-1	.	CSAQQKLAGSEAFF
TRBV18	TRBJ2-7	.	CASSTKNGLAGVEQYF
TRBV9	TRBJ2-3	once	CASSARPGLITDTQYF
TRBV11-2	TRBJ2-7	.	CASSLVGLVSYEQYF
TRBV30	TRBJ2-3	.	CAWSVHGILAADTQYF
TRBV10-3	TRBJ2-7	.	CAISEMAGTYEQYF
TRBV18	TRBJ2-5	once	CASSPGLAEETQYF
TRBV11-2	TRBJ2-2	.	CASSSSGYGELFF
TRBV5-4	TRBJ2-2	.	CASSSGLAGYTGELFF
TRBV10-3	TRBJ1-5	few	CAIGPGTGLPQHF
TRBV10-3	TRBJ1-5	.	CAISVSGNQPQHF
TRBV6-6	TRBJ2-3	.	CASRPTGTTRTDTQYF